This record covers a single TCR beta chain. The antigen is undetermined. V lost 1 base to trimming and J lost 7 bases; unmatched junction nucleotides: 1. There are 13 residues in the CDR3. Germline CDR1 and CDR2: SGHVS and FNYEAQ. Treatment defined: oral pan-JAK inhibitor, 5-10 mg twice daily. In each case, RNA was isolated and then reverse transcribed into cDNA as the sequencing template. Profiling relied on immunoSEQ multiplex PCR, and the TCRdb table lists in-frame clones only, not all of them. The table includes 80,000 or so clones, 66% detected once. The sample belongs to a study of CD8+ T cells in alopecia areata. Study overall: In an open-label trial, patients got 5 to 10 mg tofacitinib twice daily.

Points from the study as a whole: Throughout tofacitinib, many expanded lesional clones continued to persist in scalp and blood. Scalp repertoires also include resident alphabeta T cells from normal skin.

This receptor was obtained from a human donor with alopecia areata. The V call is TRBV7-6, the J call TRBJ2-1, with 7 positions matching TRBD1. The source was CD8+ T cells sorted from blood, collected at week 24, from a patient treated with tofacitinib. The CDR3 region has the DNA TGTGCCAGCAGCTTAGGACAGGGAAATGAGCAGTTCTTC. This sequence encodes CASSLGQGNEQFF.